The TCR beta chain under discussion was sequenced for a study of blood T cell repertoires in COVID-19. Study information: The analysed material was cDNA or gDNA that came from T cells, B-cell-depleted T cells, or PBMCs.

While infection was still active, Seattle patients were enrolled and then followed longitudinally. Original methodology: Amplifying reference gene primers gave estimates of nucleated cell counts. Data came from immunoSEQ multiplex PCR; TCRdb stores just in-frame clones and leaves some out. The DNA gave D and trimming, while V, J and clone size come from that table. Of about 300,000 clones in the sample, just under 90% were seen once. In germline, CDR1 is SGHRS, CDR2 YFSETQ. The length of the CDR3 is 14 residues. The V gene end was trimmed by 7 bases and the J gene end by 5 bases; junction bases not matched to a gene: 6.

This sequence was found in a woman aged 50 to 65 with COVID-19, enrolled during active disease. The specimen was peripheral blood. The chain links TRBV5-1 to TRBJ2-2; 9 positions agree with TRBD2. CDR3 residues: CASCQREATGELFF. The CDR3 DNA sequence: TGCGCCAGCTGTCAGCGGGAGGCTACCGGGGAGCTGTTTTTT.